This TCR beta chain was identified during a study of Ad26.COV2.S vaccination and SARS-CoV-2 variants. The repertoire was sequenced with immunoSEQ multiplex PCR; TCRdb's copy has only in-frame clones and lacks some. The sample has about 680,000 clones, approximately 88% seen once. The treatment denotes: some 19 received Ad26.COV2.S at low or high dose, single or two shots; a few received placebo; per-sample allocation not given. Samples analyzed were those drawn on day 63 after the first vaccine or placebo injection. Sample: peripheral blood, taken in a trial of Ad26.COV2.S vaccine versus placebo. The origin of this receptor is a person aged 18-65 years who received the Ad26.COV2.S COVID-19 vaccine or a placebo.

The CDR3 sequence is CASSPVSGHSYEQYF. CDR3 bases: TGTGCCAGCAGCCCCGTCAGCGGGCACTCCTACGAGCAGTACTTC. The chain is built from TRBV7-9 and TRBJ2-7; D might be TRBD2 (6 bases). The CDR3 loop spans 15 amino acids. V lost 5 bases to trimming and J lost 0 bases, with 14 bases between them. Looked up from germline, CDR1 is SEHNR and CDR2 is FQNEAQ (reference sequence).